Below, one TCR beta chain is given with its context. Its antigen remains unidentified. CDR1 is WSHSY and CDR2 is SAAADI in the germline V gene. This CDR3 has 14 amino acids. V was clipped by 3 bases and J by 0 bases, with 6 bases between them. The method was immunoSEQ multiplex PCR; TCRdb's version includes in-frame clones alone and lacks a portion of them. The sample records about 150,000 clones, about nine tenths being singletons. This sample stems from a study of T cell responses to AZD1222 COVID-19 vaccine. On the study more broadly: Pooling covered second doses at about 4 or about 12 weeks. Study findings and constraints: Mostly white British, mostly female donors; authors suggested clonal diversity may be underestimated. Spike-specific TCR breadth and depth were elevated following two AZD1222 doses. There were repertoire samples only from the period after the peak T cell response.

The chain recombines TRBV10-2 with TRBJ1-3; no firm D call. The source was peripheral blood, collected on day 0 of AZD1222 vaccination. This receptor was obtained from an adult in good health. The CDR3 nucleotides read TGCGCCAGCAGTGAATGGAGCTCTGGAAACACCATATATTTT. This translates into CASSEWSSGNTIYF.